The 11 T cell receptor beta chains reported below all come from one sample, sequenced in a study of blood T cell repertoires in COVID-19. TCRdb's table, derived via immunoSEQ multiplex PCR, lists solely in-frame clones and lacks some. The sample shows 56,000 or so clones, 80% to 90% of them seen only once. The sequencing input was peripheral blood. Every receptor here comes from a man aged 50 to 59 with acute or convalescent COVID-19.

The rearrangement links TRBV18 to TRBJ1-3, with D perhaps TRBD1 (6 bases). In germline, CDR1 is KGHSH, CDR2 LQKENI. The CDR3 has 15 amino acids. V was cut by 6 bases and J by 0 bases, with 12 bases left in between. This CDR3 is CASSPGTNSGNTIYF. The CDR3 nucleotides are TGTGCCAGCTCTCCCGGGACAAACTCTGGAAACACCATATATTTT. Drawing the rest from reference TRBV18 and TRBJ1-3, the complete variable domain is NAGVMQNPRHLVRRRGQEARLRCSPMKGHSHVYWYRQLPEEGLKFMVYLQKENIIDESGMPKERFSAEFPKEGPSILRIQQVVRGDSAAYFCASSPGTNSGNTIYFGEGSWLTVV.

As regards this clone: Within the sample, other DNA sequences also encode this same CDR3. This chain uses TRBV2 with TRBJ1-6; the match to TRBD1 covers 7 bases. The V segment lost 3 bases and the J segment 6 bases; nucleotides outside the gene matches: 2. The CDR3 length is 14 residues. CDR1 SNHLY and CDR2 FYNNEI come from the germline V gene. The CDR3 is CASSEGQFNSPLHF. The CDR3 DNA sequence: TGTGCCAGCAGTGAGGGACAGTTTAATTCACCCCTCCACTTT.

Points on this clone: Other nucleotide sequences in the sample specify the same CDR3. This chain uses TRBV30 with TRBJ2-7, with TRBD1 matching 11 bases. The CDR3 runs 15 residues. Germline V gene sequence: CDR1 GTSNPN, CDR2 SVGIG (reference sequence). V trimming: 5 bases; J trimming: 1 base; junction bases outside the gene matches: 7. CDR3 loop: CAWRGGQGESYEQYF. As DNA, the CDR3 is TGTGCCTGGCGGGGGGGACAGGGGGAATCCTACGAGCAGTACTTC.

The chain links TRBV3-1 (or the pseudogene TRBV3-2) to TRBJ2-1, with 9 bases matching TRBD2. The CDR3 runs 15 residues. With 0 bases clipped from V and 6 bases from J, the junction kept 3 bases outside the gene matches. Germline V lookup: CDR1 LGHDT, CDR2 YNNKEL (reference sequence). The CDR3 sequence: CASSQDLTSGNEQFF. CDR3 sequence (DNA): TGTGCCAGCAGCCAAGATTTGACTAGCGGCAATGAGCAGTTCTTC.

The chain is built from TRBV7-6 and TRBJ2-1; TRBD2 is a possible D gene (6 bases). Germline lookup yields CDR1 SGHVS and CDR2 FNYEAQ. Trimming removed 1 base at V and 5 bases at J, with 21 bases between. This CDR3 comprises 18 residues. The CDR3 DNA reads as TGTGCCAGCAGCTTAGGTCCGCTGGTCGGGAGAAGGCACAATGAGCAGTTCTTC. The encoded protein is CASSLGPLVGRRHNEQFF.

The chain is built from TRBV6-6 and TRBJ1-5, with 8 bases lining up with TRBD1. CDR1 is MNHNY and CDR2 is SVGAGI in the germline V gene (reference sequence). The CDR3 has 13 amino acids. Germline trimming cut 6 bases from V and 7 bases from J; bases unmatched to any gene: 5. In DNA, the CDR3 is TGTGCCAGCAGCGGACAGGGAGGGCAGCCCCAGCATTTT. Encoded protein: CASSGQGGQPQHF.

V usage is TRBV5-1 and J usage is TRBJ2-1, with 7 bases fitting TRBD2. Germline V CDR1 and CDR2: SGHRS, YFSETQ. Losses at the gene ends were 5 bases for V and 2 bases for J; bases not matched to a gene: 7. The CDR3 has 15 amino acids. In DNA form, the CDR3 reads TGCGCCAGCAGTACCGCGGGAGACGCCTACAATGAGCAGTTCTTC. Its protein product is CASSTAGDAYNEQFF.

This clone was seen only a few times. V and J are TRBV7-6 and TRBJ2-7, with D uncertain. Germline loops: CDR1 SGHVS, CDR2 FNYEAQ. This CDR3 is built from 13 residues. Trimming left V 1 base short and J 1 base short, with 5 bases between. CDR3 nucleotides: TGTGCCAGCAGCTTAGACAGTTCCTACGAGCAGTACTTC. Translating gives CASSLDSSYEQYF.

The chain recombines TRBV7-9 with TRBJ1-1; TRBD1 might be the D (6 bases). V shed 3 bases and J shed 1 base, with 9 bases lying between them. This CDR3 has 14 amino acids. Germline loops: CDR1 SEHNR, CDR2 FQNEAQ (reference sequence). Here the CDR3 DNA reads TGTGCCAGCAGCTTGACAGGATCGAACACTGAAGCTTTCTTT. It yields the protein CASSLTGSNTEAFF.

The chain recombines TRBV7-2 with TRBJ1-5, with 9 bases fitting TRBD1. Trimming at V came to 5 bases and at J to 6 bases, leaving 8 bases not matched to a gene. The length of the CDR3 is 15 residues. Germline-derived CDR1 and CDR2 are SGHTA and FQGNSA. Here the CDR3 DNA reads TGTGCCAGCAGCCAGATACAGGGGGCGGGTCAGCCCCAGCATTTT. Amino acid sequence: CASSQIQGAGQPQHF.

The chain links TRBV5-1 to TRBJ2-7; D unresolved. Per germline, CDR1 SGHRS and CDR2 YFSETQ. Trimming stripped 4 bases from V and 3 bases from J, with 8 bases between. CDR3 length equals 12 residues. The CDR3 spells CASSTDDYEQYF. In DNA, the CDR3 is TGCGCCAGCAGCACAGACGACTACGAGCAGTACTTC.